Below are 25 T cell receptor beta chains sequenced from a single sample in a study of cytomegalovirus exposure and HLA in healthy donors. PCR was performed using 60 Vbeta and 13 Jbeta primers. The table came from immunoSEQ multiplex PCR; TCRdb's copy has only in-frame clones and leaves some out. This table has around 180,000 clones, about 80% appearing once. The sample was PBMCs. All receptors derive from a man in his late teens or twenties in good health and CMV-seronegative.

The CDR3 sequence is CASSGQPANTGELFF. CDR3 bases: TGTGCCAGTAGTGGACAGCCCGCGAACACCGGGGAGCTGTTTTTT. The chain joins TRBV19 to TRBJ2-2; tentatively, D is TRBD1 (6 bases). V lost 5 bases to trimming and J lost 0 bases, with 10 bases between them. This CDR3 spans 15 amino acids. CDR1 is LNHDA, CDR2 SQIVND, per germline (reference sequence).

The chain joins TRBV7-3 to TRBJ2-3, with 7 bases identical to TRBD2. Looked up from germline, CDR1 is SGHTA and CDR2 is FQGTGA. There are 17 residues in the CDR3. The junction had 10 bases not matched to a gene; V was cut back by 2 bases and J by 2 bases. This CDR3 is CASSLRGLAEITDTQYF. The CDR3 DNA follows: TGTGCCAGCAGCTTACGCGGCCTAGCGGAGATCACAGATACGCAGTATTTT.

J is TRBJ2-3 and V is TRBV19; D perhaps matches TRBD2 (5 bases). From germline, CDR1 is LNHDA and CDR2 SQIVND (reference sequence). V lost 5 bases to trimming and J lost 2 bases, with 17 bases between them. The length of the CDR3 is 16 residues. This CDR3 reads CASSFGVLANTDTQYF. The CDR3 nucleotides read TGTGCCAGTAGTTTCGGGGTTTTAGCCAACACAGATACGCAGTATTTT.

The genes are TRBV28 and TRBJ1-1, with D perhaps matching TRBD1 (5 bases). The CDR3 totals 15 residues. CDR1 MDHEN and CDR2 SYDVKM come from the germline V gene. The germline V and J ends were trimmed by 5 bases and 1 base, with 14 bases remaining between them. Written as DNA, the CDR3 is TGTGCCAGCAGTATAGCTGACAGAAAGAACACTGAAGCTTTCTTT. Translating gives CASSIADRKNTEAFF. Drawing the rest from reference TRBV28 and TRBJ1-1, the complete variable domain is DVKVTQSSRYLVKRTGEKVFLECVQDMDHENMFWYRQDPGLGLRLIYFSYDVKMKEKGDIPEGYSVSREKKERFSLILESASTNQTSMYLCASSIADRKNTEAFFGQGTRLTVV.

V usage is TRBV4-2 and J usage is TRBJ1-1; D possibly corresponds to TRBD1 (5 bases). Germline assignment: CDR1 LGHNA and CDR2 YNFKEQ. The CDR3 runs to 15 residues. The V and J ends lost 0 bases and 4 bases respectively, with 12 bases between them. CDR3 protein: CASSQEWQGITEAFF. The CDR3 DNA reads as TGTGCCAGCAGCCAAGAATGGCAGGGTATCACTGAAGCTTTCTTT.

The V gene is TRBV25-1, the J gene TRBJ1-4, with D uncertain. CDR3 length equals 11 residues. The V end was cut by 3 bases, the J end by 6 bases, with 2 bases between. Per germline, CDR1 MGHDK and CDR2 SYGVNS. CDR3 DNA: TGTGCCAGCAGTGACTATGAAAAACTGTTTTTT. This gives the protein CASSDYEKLFF.

The chain couples TRBV5-6 to TRBJ1-4, with D hard to call. CDR3 length: 11 residues. Germline V gives CDR1 SGHDT, CDR2 YYEEEE. Trimming shortened V by 4 bases and J by 8 bases, and 6 bases separated the two germline ends. The CDR3 coding sequence is TGTGCCAGCAGCCAAGAGGAAAAACTGTTTTTT. Protein: CASSQEEKLFF.

The chain is built from TRBV13 and TRBJ2-2; 12 bases align to TRBD1. Per the germline V gene, CDR1 is PRHDT and CDR2 is FYEKMQ (reference sequence). Trimming removed 5 bases from V and 5 bases from J; junction bases left unmatched: 6. CDR3 length: 16 amino acids. CDR3: CASSPGQGASTGELFF. The CDR3 nucleotides are TGTGCCAGCAGCCCGGGACAGGGGGCGAGTACCGGGGAGCTGTTTTTT. Supplemented by reference TRBV13 and TRBJ2-2, the full variable domain reads AAGVIQSPRHLIKEKRETATLKCYPIPRHDTVYWYQQGPGQDPQFLISFYEKMQSDKGSIPDRFSAQQFSDYHSELNMSSLELGDSALYFCASSPGQGASTGELFFGEGSRLTVL.

V usage is TRBV13 and J usage is TRBJ1-1; D uncertain. V gave up 5 bases and J gave up 0 bases, with 16 bases separating them. CDR3 length: 16 residues. The germline V gene has CDR1 PRHDT and CDR2 FYEKMQ (reference sequence). CDR3 sequence: CASSHLGLNMNTEAFF. CDR3 sequence (DNA): TGTGCCAGCAGCCACCTCGGACTGAACATGAACACTGAAGCTTTCTTT. The whole variable domain, remainder taken from reference TRBV13 and TRBJ1-1, is AAGVIQSPRHLIKEKRETATLKCYPIPRHDTVYWYQQGPGQDPQFLISFYEKMQSDKGSIPDRFSAQQFSDYHSELNMSSLELGDSALYFCASSHLGLNMNTEAFFGQGTRLTVV.

V and J are TRBV11-2 and TRBJ1-4; 8 nucleotides match TRBD1. This CDR3 contains 12 residues. CDR1 and CDR2 from the germline V gene are SGHAT and FQNNGV. V lost 5 bases to trimming and J lost 13 bases; unmatched junction nucleotides: 6. CDR3 coding DNA: TGTGCCAGCAGCGTAACAGGGGGTGCACTGTTTTTT. Its translation is CASSVTGGALFF.

The chain recombines TRBV7-9 with TRBJ2-7; the D is unclear. CDR1 is SEHNR, CDR2 FQNEAQ, per germline (reference sequence). CDR3 length: 13 residues. V lost 6 bases and J 3 bases, leaving 12 bases between the germline ends. CDR3 residues: CASREVYRYEQYF. DNA for the CDR3: TGTGCCAGCAGAGAGGTGTATCGCTACGAGCAGTACTTC.

J is TRBJ2-5 and V is TRBV9; TRBD2 aligns across 10 bases. The V and J ends lost 3 bases and 1 base, in that order; junction bases with no gene match: 6. The germline gives CDR1 SGDLS, CDR2 YYNGEE. The CDR3 contains 16 residues. The CDR3 sequence: CASSAPSGGIQETQYF. DNA for the CDR3: TGTGCCAGCAGCGCACCTAGCGGGGGTATCCAAGAGACCCAGTACTTC. The whole variable domain, filled in from reference TRBV9 and TRBJ2-5, reads DSGVTQTPKHLITATGQRVTLRCSPRSGDLSVYWYQQSLDQGLQFLIQYYNGEERAKGNILERFSAQQFPDLHSELNLSSLELGDSALYFCASSAPSGGIQETQYFGPGTRLLVL.

Notes on this clone: A read error may account for a junction end that differs from germline. The J gene is TRBJ2-6, the V gene TRBV7-9; a weak D match, TRBD1 (5 bases). The CDR3 extends over 17 amino acids. The germline V gene encodes CDR1 SEHNR and CDR2 FQNEAQ (reference sequence). CDR3 amino acids: CSSSLGASSSGANVLTF. The CDR3 DNA sequence: TGTTCCAGCAGCTTAGGGGCTTCCTCATCTGGGGCCAACGTCCTGACTTTC.

This clone appeared once. The V gene is TRBV7-9, the J gene TRBJ1-4; D remains unclear. The CDR3 is 15 amino acids. Germline loops: CDR1 SEHNR, CDR2 FQNEAQ (reference sequence). Trimming took off 5 bases at V and 7 bases at J, with 17 bases between the two ends. The CDR3 spells CASSTTVGISEKLFF. The CDR3 DNA follows: TGTGCCAGCAGCACGACGGTCGGGATTAGTGAAAAACTGTTTTTT.

This clone showed up just a few times. The genes are TRBV6-1 and TRBJ2-7; weak D call: TRBD1 (5 bases). This CDR3 is built from 14 residues. Trimming removed 0 bases from V and 1 base from J, with 7 bases in between. Germline values: CDR1 MNHNS, CDR2 SASEGT. In nucleotides, the CDR3 is TGTGCCAGCAGTGAAGCGAGACAGTCCTACGAGCAGTACTTC. The encoded protein is CASSEARQSYEQYF.

This clone was seen a single time. This chain joins TRBV18 and TRBJ1-3, with D possibly TRBD1 on 6 matching bases. The CDR3 sequence is 15 residues long. Trimming removed 4 bases at V and 4 bases at J, with 14 bases between. Germline CDR1 KGHSH, CDR2 LQKENI. CDR3 sequence (DNA): TGTGCCAGCTCACGCTATGACAGGCCAGGAAACACCATATATTTT. Amino acids: CASSRYDRPGNTIYF.

The DNA of the CDR3 is TGTGCCAGCAGTTCCGATTTCGGGACTAGCGCCCACAATGAGCAGTTCTTC. Translating gives CASSSDFGTSAHNEQFF. The chain carries TRBV28 and TRBJ2-1; 10 bases agree with TRBD2. This CDR3 region has 17 residues. V was pared by 4 bases and J by 5 bases, with 11 bases of the junction left unmatched. CDR1 is MDHEN and CDR2 is SYDVKM in the germline V gene. The complete variable domain, with remaining parts taken from reference TRBV28 and TRBJ2-1, reads DVKVTQSSRYLVKRTGEKVFLECVQDMDHENMFWYRQDPGLGLRLIYFSYDVKMKEKGDIPEGYSVSREKKERFSLILESASTNQTSMYLCASSSDFGTSAHNEQFFGPGTRLTVL.

The chain employs TRBV9 and TRBJ2-7, with 10 bases lining up with TRBD1. Per the germline V gene, CDR1 is SGDLS and CDR2 is YYNGEE. The J segment lost 3 bases and the V segment lost 0 bases, leaving 3 bases of the junction unmatched. The CDR3 loop spans 15 amino acids. CDR3 DNA sequence: TGTGCCAGCAGCGTAGGACAGGGGGCTAACTACGAGCAGTACTTC. Translated: CASSVGQGANYEQYF.

J is TRBJ1-1 and V is TRBV7-9, with no clear D. V gave up 8 bases and J gave up 6 bases, with 13 bases separating them. The germline gives CDR1 SEHNR, CDR2 FQNEAQ (reference sequence). The CDR3 length is 12 residues. This CDR3 reads CASQWREAEAFF. The DNA for the CDR3 is TGTGCCAGCCAGTGGAGGGAGGCTGAAGCTTTCTTT.

This chain uses TRBV18 with TRBJ2-7, with D possibly being TRBD2 (5 bases). Germline values: CDR1 KGHSH, CDR2 LQKENI. The CDR3 is 15 amino acids. Between the trimmed V and J ends, which lost 2 bases and 0 bases, there was a span of 11 bases. In nucleotides, the CDR3 is TGTGCCAGCTCACCAACAGCGGTAAACTCCTACGAGCAGTACTTC. This encodes CASSPTAVNSYEQYF.

The chain couples TRBV4-1 to TRBJ2-7; 11 bases agree with TRBD2. V shed 1 base and J 3 bases; nucleotides not matched to a gene: 11. The CDR3 is 18 residues long. Germline CDR1 and CDR2: MGHRA and YSYEKL. The CDR3 bases are TGCGCCAGCAGCCAAGGAGCTAGCGGGAGGAATCTATTCTACGAGCAGTACTTC. Translation gives CASSQGASGRNLFYEQYF.

The rearrangement uses TRBV5-1 and TRBJ1-3; D is unresolved. CDR1 and CDR2 (germline): SGHRS, YFSETQ. The CDR3 runs 11 residues. Deletions cut 6 bases from V and 2 bases from J, with 3 bases between. The CDR3 DNA follows: TGCGCCAGCACGGCTGGAAACACCATATATTTT. Translation: CASTAGNTIYF.

The chain links TRBV19 to TRBJ2-3; D might be TRBD1 (6 bases). CDR1 is LNHDA and CDR2 is SQIVND in the germline V gene (reference sequence). V lost 1 base and J lost 0, with 14 bases in between. The CDR3 totals 17 residues. This CDR3 is CASSIVHRATSTDTQYF. CDR3 DNA sequence: TGTGCCAGTAGTATAGTACACAGGGCGACTAGCACAGATACGCAGTATTTT.

This sequence joins TRBV6-1 and TRBJ2-7, with TRBD1 identical over 10 bases. The CDR3 loop spans 13 amino acids. Germline V gene lookup returns CDR1 MNHNS and CDR2 SASEGT. V shed 5 bases and J 7 bases; nucleotides not matched to a gene: 5. The CDR3 loop reads CASSQTGGFEQYF. The CDR3 coding sequence is TGTGCCAGCAGTCAGACAGGGGGCTTTGAGCAGTACTTC.

The chain is built from TRBV27 and TRBJ2-1; 7 bases agree with TRBD2. The CDR3 has 12 amino acids. CDR1 is MNHEY, CDR2 SMNVEV, per germline (reference sequence). V dropped 6 bases and J dropped 15; count of bases not matched to a gene: 11. CDR3 sequence (DNA): TGTGCCAGCAGCTATCGCAATAGCGGGCCGTTCTTC. Residues: CASSYRNSGPFF.